The present T cell receptor beta chain was sequenced within a study of T cell changes during pregnancy in multiple sclerosis. Clones were sequenced by immunoSEQ multiplex PCR, and TCRdb holds only the in-frame ones, with some missing. The sample holds about 97,000 clones, more than 85% seen once. The CDR3 is 15 amino acids. Looked up from germline, CDR1 is KGHSH and CDR2 is LQKENI. V lost 2 bases and J lost 4; bases outside the gene matches: 3. This chain joins TRBV18 and TRBJ1-1; 11 bases map to TRBD1. The origin of this receptor is a female donor with multiple sclerosis, enrolled in a pregnancy study. The source was peripheral blood, collected in the second trimester of pregnancy. The CDR3 DNA is TGTGCCAGCTCACCAAGGGGACAGGGGGGCACTGAAGCTTTCTTT. The encoded protein is CASSPRGQGGTEAFF.